This TCR beta chain was obtained from a study of control samples from healthy donors and cancer patients. The V gene's germline CDR1 is GTSNPN and CDR2 SVGIG (reference sequence). Trimming left V 2 bases short and J 2 bases short, with 12 bases between. The CDR3 spans 14 residues. TCRdb's table, derived via immunoSEQ multiplex PCR, lists solely in-frame clones and lacks some. The sample carries around 100,000 clones, 92% recorded once. The V call is TRBV30, the J call TRBJ1-1, with D unclear. The sample comprised blood. The receptor's source is a human donor in good health. The donor label of this sample is uncertain. The CDR3 region has the DNA TGTGCCTGGAGTCGGCCCTCCGGCAACACTGAAGCTTTCTTT. This sequence encodes CAWSRPSGNTEAFF.